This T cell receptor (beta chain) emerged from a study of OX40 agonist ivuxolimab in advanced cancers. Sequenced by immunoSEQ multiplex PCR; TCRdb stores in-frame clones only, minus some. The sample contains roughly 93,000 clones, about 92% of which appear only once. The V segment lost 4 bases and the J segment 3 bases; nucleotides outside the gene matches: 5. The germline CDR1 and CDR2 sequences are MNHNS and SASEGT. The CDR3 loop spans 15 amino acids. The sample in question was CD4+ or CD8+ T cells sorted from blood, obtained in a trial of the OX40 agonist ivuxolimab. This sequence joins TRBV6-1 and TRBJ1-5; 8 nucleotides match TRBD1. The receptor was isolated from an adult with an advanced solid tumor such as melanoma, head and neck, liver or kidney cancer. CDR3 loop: CASSVTGAFNQPQHF. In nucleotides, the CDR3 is TGTGCCAGCAGTGTGACAGGGGCCTTCAATCAGCCCCAGCATTTT.